This passage covers 17 T cell receptor beta chains from one sample sequenced in a study of OX40 agonist ivuxolimab in advanced cancers. The repertoire was sequenced with immunoSEQ multiplex PCR; TCRdb's copy has only in-frame clones and lacks some. Among some 98,000 clones, over 75% were seen once, and the ten largest hold 0.31%. The source material was CD4+ or CD8+ T cells sorted from blood, sampled in a trial of the OX40 agonist ivuxolimab. Receptor source: an adult with an advanced solid tumor such as melanoma, head and neck, liver or kidney cancer.

The J gene is TRBJ1-2, the V gene TRBV5-1; D remains unclear. From germline, CDR1 is SGHRS and CDR2 YFSETQ. This CDR3 is 14 amino acids long. V was clipped by 0 bases and J by 7 bases, with 13 bases between them. The CDR3 DNA is TGCGCCAGCAGCTTGGACTCTGGCAGCCCTGGCTACACCTTC. Residues: CASSLDSGSPGYTF.

This chain uses TRBV5-1 with TRBJ1-3, with D unclear. The CDR3 is 15 amino acids. Trimming pared 1 base from V and 1 base from J, leaving 9 bases between. From germline, CDR1 is SGHRS and CDR2 YFSETQ. This chain's CDR3 is CASSLSGSSGNTIYF. The CDR3 DNA reads as TGCGCCAGCAGCTTGTCGGGCAGTTCTGGAAACACCATATATTTT.

This sequence joins TRBV6-5 and TRBJ1-4; no clear D. The length of the CDR3 is 15 residues. Germline V gives CDR1 MNHEY, CDR2 SVGAGI. V was clipped by 1 base and J by 14 bases, with 20 bases between them. The CDR3 DNA reads TGTGCCAGCAGTTACTTCGGGAGGCAGACGGGCATGCTGTTTTTT. Amino acid sequence: CASSYFGRQTGMLFF.

V gene TRBV7-3 combines with J gene TRBJ2-3; D unresolved. Trimming took 2 bases from V and 0 from J, leaving 6 bases between them. Germline CDR1 and CDR2: SGHTA and FQGTGA. The CDR3 is 14 amino acids. CDR3 sequence: CASSLGLSTDTQYF. Here the CDR3 DNA reads TGTGCCAGCAGCTTAGGGCTCAGCACAGATACGCAGTATTTT.

The count of this clone is one. This sequence joins TRBV29-1 and TRBJ2-1; 10 bases align to TRBD1. Germline V gene sequence: CDR1 SQVTM, CDR2 ANQGSEA. V gave up 6 bases and J gave up 3 bases; unmatched junction bases: 5. The CDR3 contains 14 residues. The CDR3 DNA follows: TGCAGCGTCACGACAGGGGGCGTCTACAATGAGCAGTTCTTC. It specifies CSVTTGGVYNEQFF.

The chain couples TRBV16 to TRBJ1-1; D unresolved. Germline loops: CDR1 KGHSY, CDR2 FQNENV. V lost 4 bases to trimming and J lost 1 base, with 1 base between them. There are 11 residues in the CDR3. The CDR3 DNA sequence: TGTGCCAGCAGCCCGAACACTGAAGCTTTCTTT. Translating gives CASSPNTEAFF.

This sequence joins TRBV6-4 and TRBJ1-2; no clear D. The CDR3 sequence is 14 residues long. With 5 bases removed from V and 0 bases from J, the gap between germline ends came to 10 bases. Germline lookup yields CDR1 MRHNA and CDR2 SNTAGT. For the CDR3, the DNA is TGTGCCAGCAGTCCGAGTGTTGCTAACTATGGCTACACCTTC. Translation: CASSPSVANYGYTF.

Details on this clone: This CDR3 is also generated by other DNA sequences in the sample. V gene TRBV5-4 combines with J gene TRBJ1-2; weak D call: TRBD1 (6 bases). In germline, CDR1 is SGHNT, CDR2 YYREEE (reference sequence). Trimming removed 4 bases from V and 4 bases from J, with 8 bases in between. The CDR3 is 12 residues long. This chain's CDR3 is CASSRDTYGYTF. The CDR3 DNA reads TGTGCCAGCAGCAGGGACACCTATGGCTACACCTTC.

In its sample, this clone was seen once. The V call is TRBV2, the J call TRBJ2-7, with D uncertain. With 6 bases removed from V and 3 bases from J, the gap between germline ends came to 15 bases. Looked up from germline, CDR1 is SNHLY and CDR2 is FYNNEI. The CDR3 totals 14 residues. CDR3: CASSGQVLYYEQYF. DNA for the CDR3: TGTGCCAGCAGCGGCCAGGTGCTCTACTACGAGCAGTACTTC.

The chain employs TRBV12-5 and TRBJ2-2, with 8 bases identical to TRBD2. This CDR3 has 17 residues. CDR1 is LGHNT, CDR2 FRNRAP, per germline. The V and J ends lost 2 bases and 1 base, in that order; junction bases with no gene match: 6. Here the CDR3 DNA reads TGTGCTAGTGGTTTGCGGCCTACTAGCGGGAACACCGGGGAGCTGTTTTTT. Residues: CASGLRPTSGNTGELFF.

This chain links TRBV6-1 with TRBJ1-2; D not certain. CDR1 and CDR2 from the germline V gene are MNHNS and SASEGT. The V end lost 0 bases, the J end lost 8 bases, and 10 bases lay between the germline ends. This CDR3 spans 13 amino acids. CDR3 sequence (DNA): TGTGCCAGCAGTGAAGCGCTTCAGGACGGCTACACCTTC. It is translated as CASSEALQDGYTF.

The chain has TRBV9 and TRBJ2-7, with TRBD1 matching over 11 bases. Germline V gene sequence: CDR1 SGDLS, CDR2 YYNGEE. The CDR3 length is 15 residues. The trim removed 4 bases at V and 2 bases at J, leaving 5 bases unmatched. As DNA, the CDR3 is TGTGCCAGCAGCATAGGACAGGGGGCCCCCTACGAGCAGTACTTC. Translation gives CASSIGQGAPYEQYF.

In this sample, this clone turned up a few times. The CDR3 nucleotides are TGCGCCAGCAGCCAAGTAATAAGACAGAACTATGGCTACACCTTC. It encodes CASSQVIRQNYGYTF. This chain uses TRBV4-3 with TRBJ1-2, with D possibly matching TRBD1 (5 bases). V was cut by 1 base and J by 2 bases, with 11 bases left in between. The germline CDR1 and CDR2 sequences are LGHNA and YSLEER. The CDR3 extends over 15 amino acids.

The CDR3 sequence: CASSLVSGMNTEAFF. In DNA form, the CDR3 reads TGTGCCAGCAGCTTGGTCTCAGGGATGAACACTGAAGCTTTCTTT. The chain has TRBV5-6 and TRBJ1-1; D is perhaps TRBD1 (5 bases). Germline CDR1 reads SGHDT; CDR2 reads YYEEEE. V was cut by 0 bases and J by 0 bases, with 9 bases left in between. The CDR3 sequence is 15 residues long.

This clone was detected only once. The chain uses TRBV2 and TRBJ2-3, with no clear D. Germline values: CDR1 SNHLY, CDR2 FYNNEI. Trimming cost V 7 bases and J 3 bases, with 14 bases left between them. This CDR3 region has 14 residues. The CDR3 coding sequence is TGTGCCAGCACCCCACGGTTAAAGACAGATACGCAGTATTTT. This translates into CASTPRLKTDTQYF.

A few counts support this clone. The rearrangement links TRBV18 to TRBJ2-7; 7 positions match TRBD1. From germline, CDR1 is KGHSH and CDR2 LQKENI. The CDR3 is 15 residues long. The J segment lost 1 base and the V segment lost 1 base, leaving 4 bases of the junction unmatched. The CDR3 reads CASSPQGAGSYEQYF. The CDR3 DNA sequence: TGTGCCAGCTCACCACAGGGGGCCGGGTCCTACGAGCAGTACTTC.

A single count supports this clone. The chain links TRBV4-1 to TRBJ1-2; tentatively, D is TRBD1 (5 bases). Trimming took off 0 bases at V and 8 bases at J, with 19 bases between the two ends. From germline, CDR1 is MGHRA and CDR2 YSYEKL. The CDR3 extends over 16 amino acids. The CDR3 is CASSQDPGGGTYGYTF. The CDR3 bases are TGCGCCAGCAGCCAAGATCCGGGGGGAGGAACGTACGGCTACACCTTC.